A single sample gave rise to the 21 T cell receptor beta chains below, sequenced in a study of blood T cells in healthy people across ages. Combining a sample-barcoded 5' primer with a J-beta primer mix, a second PCR ran for 7 to 11 cycles. TCRdb independently ran MiXCR on the 5' RACE reads; one entry per CDR3 protein. Among about 780,000 distinct CDR3 sequences listed, roughly 25% were seen once. The sample also formed part of further work on T cells of mothers and their children.

The sequenced sample was blood. These TCRs come from a boy younger than 18 in good health.

In this sample, this clonotype turned up many times. The chain joins TRBV10-3 to TRBJ2-5; a possible D gene is TRBD2 (6 bases). There are 13 residues in the CDR3. The V end lost 8 bases, the J end lost 3 bases, and 13 bases lay between the germline ends. Germline assignment: CDR1 ENHRY and CDR2 SYGVKD. The CDR3 is CAIGEEGEETQYF. CDR3 nucleotide sequence: TGTGCCATCGGGGAGGAGGGAGAAGAGACCCAGTACTTC.

The chain recombines TRBV7-9 with TRBJ2-3; unclear D gene. Trimming cost V 0 bases and J 6 bases, with 7 bases left between them. Germline V CDR1 and CDR2: SEHNR, FQNEAQ (reference sequence). The CDR3 length is 13 residues. The CDR3 sequence is CASSLALGDTQYF. The CDR3 region has the DNA TGTGCCAGCAGCTTAGCGCTTGGGGATACGCAGTATTTT.

V is TRBV9 and J is TRBJ2-5; D is perhaps TRBD2 (7 bases). Germline values: CDR1 SGDLS, CDR2 YYNGEE. The CDR3 is made up of 16 amino acids. The ends were cut back, 0 bases at V and 1 base at J, with 13 bases in the middle. CDR3 in amino acids: CASSVAGGGPQETQYF. CDR3 nucleotides: TGTGCCAGCAGCGTAGCTGGGGGGGGCCCCCAAGAGACCCAGTACTTC.

The rearrangement joins TRBV9 to TRBJ2-5; tentatively, D is TRBD1 or TRBD2 (6 bases each). With the DNA end fitting TRBJ2-1 better, the J assignment may be wrong. The CDR3 spans 15 residues. Per the germline V gene, CDR1 is SGDLS and CDR2 is YYNGEE. CDR3 amino acids: CASSVVPGARNEQFF. CDR3 coding DNA: TGTGCCAGCAGCGTAGTACCGGGGGCTCGAAATGAGCAGTTCTTC.

This clonotype has more than one count but fewer than ten. The chain combines TRBV12-3 or TRBV12-4 with TRBJ2-5; D gene unclear. V lost 7 bases and J 3 bases, leaving 15 bases between the germline ends. This CDR3 comprises 14 residues. The CDR3: CASTSAEEKETQYF. CDR3 coding DNA: TGTGCCAGCACCTCGGCAGAGGAAAAAGAGACCCAGTACTTC.

The V gene is TRBV9, the J gene TRBJ2-5, with D possibly being TRBD1 or TRBD2 (5 bases each). Germline V gives CDR1 SGDLS, CDR2 YYNGEE. Trimming took off 2 bases at V and 5 bases at J, with 10 bases between the two ends. The CDR3 extends over 13 amino acids. CDR3 sequence: CASSVGVKETQYF. The CDR3 DNA follows: TGTGCCAGCAGCGTGGGGGTTAAGGAGACCCAGTACTTC. Full variable domain (missing parts from reference TRBV9 and TRBJ2-5): DSGVTQTPKHLITATGQRVTLRCSPRSGDLSVYWYQQSLDQGLQFLIQYYNGEERAKGNILERFSAQQFPDLHSELNLSSLELGDSALYFCASSVGVKETQYFGPGTRLLVL.

The chain combines TRBV20-1 with TRBJ1-5; the D gene is possibly TRBD1 (5 bases). The CDR3 covers 12 residues. Germline CDR1 reads DFQATT; CDR2 reads SNEGSKA (reference sequence). The CDR3 here is CSGTVSNQPQHF. The CDR3 nucleotides are TGCAGCGGGACGGTAAGCAATCAGCCCCAGCATTTT.

A few counts support this clonotype. This sequence joins TRBV6-2 or TRBV6-3 and TRBJ1-5; D not resolved. CDR3 length: 14 residues. V lost 0 bases, J lost 4 bases, and 7 bases lay in between. From germline, CDR1 is MNHEY and CDR2 SVGEGT. This CDR3 is CASSYSNRNQPQHF. The CDR3 nucleotides read TGTGCCAGCAGTTACTCGAATAGGAATCAGCCCCAGCATTTT.

CDR3 amino acids: CASSSTSRSSYNEQFF. The CDR3 bases are TGTGCCAGCAGCTCAACTAGCCGGAGCTCCTACAATGAGCAGTTCTTC. The chain employs TRBV2 and TRBJ2-1; perhaps TRBD2 as D (6 bases). Germline V gives CDR1 SNHLY, CDR2 FYNNEI. V lost 6 bases and J lost 0, with 15 bases in between. CDR3 length: 16 residues.

The chain links TRBV6-1 to TRBJ1-5, with D tentatively TRBD1 (6 bases). Trimming took 1 base from V and 2 from J, leaving 9 bases between them. The length of the CDR3 is 15 residues. CDR1 and CDR2 (germline): MNHNS, SASEGT. The CDR3 region is CASSEGQDRNQPQHF. The CDR3, as DNA: TGTGCCAGCAGTGAAGGACAGGACCGCAATCAGCCCCAGCATTTT.

This clonotype was observed a few times. V is TRBV11-2 and J is TRBJ2-3, with 8 bases aligning to TRBD2. From germline, CDR1 is SGHAT and CDR2 FQNNGV. V lost 3 bases to trimming and J lost 7 bases; unmatched junction nucleotides: 12. The CDR3 length is 16 residues. The CDR3 region is CASSFMRRSGGYTQYF. The CDR3, as DNA: TGTGCCAGCAGCTTTATGCGGCGTTCGGGGGGGTATACGCAGTATTTT.

The genes are TRBV4-2 and TRBJ2-5, with 8 bases identical to TRBD2. With 4 bases clipped from V and 5 bases from J, the junction kept 12 bases outside the gene matches. The germline CDR1 and CDR2 sequences are LGHNA and YNFKEQ. This CDR3 has 16 residues. CDR3 loop: CASSRRPGTSDETQYF. The CDR3 region has the DNA TGTGCCAGCAGCCGCCGACCGGGGACTAGTGACGAGACCCAGTACTTC.

This clonotype was detected only once. The gene calls are TRBV20-1 and TRBJ2-5; 9 nucleotides line up with TRBD1. J gave up 7 bases and V 6 bases, and 9 bases lay outside the gene matches. CDR1 is DFQATT and CDR2 is SNEGSKA in the germline V gene (reference sequence). The CDR3 length is 13 residues. CDR3: CSAWETGGATQYF. The CDR3 DNA reads as TGCAGTGCGTGGGAGACAGGGGGAGCGACCCAGTACTTC.

The chain carries TRBV5-1 and TRBJ1-4; tentatively, D is TRBD1 (6 bases). The CDR3 has 16 amino acids. CDR1 and CDR2 from the germline V gene are SGHRS and YFSETQ. Trimming cost V 0 bases and J 5 bases, with 14 bases left between them. The CDR3 reads CASSLEQGGWNEKLFF. The DNA of the CDR3 is TGCGCCAGCAGCTTGGAACAGGGCGGGTGGAATGAAAAACTGTTTTTT.

The chain combines TRBV11-2 with TRBJ1-5; TRBD1 agrees at 7 bases. The CDR3 runs to 14 residues. CDR1 is SGHAT and CDR2 is FQNNGV in the germline V gene. V lost 5 bases to trimming and J lost 3 bases; unmatched junction nucleotides: 4. The CDR3 nucleotides are TGTGCCAGCAGCCCTACAGGGGACAATCAGCCCCAGCATTTT. Its protein product is CASSPTGDNQPQHF. The complete variable domain, with remaining parts taken from reference TRBV11-2 and TRBJ1-5, reads EAGVAQSPRYKIIEKRQSVAFWCNPISGHATLYWYQQILGQGPKLLIQFQNNGVVDDSQLPKDRFSAERLKGVDSTLKIQPAKLEDSAVYLCASSPTGDNQPQHFGDGTRLSIL.

The V and J genes are TRBV20-1 and TRBJ2-3, with TRBD2 as a possible D gene (6 bases). The CDR3 is made up of 16 amino acids. Germline CDR1 and CDR2: DFQATT and SNEGSKA (reference sequence). The V and J ends lost 0 bases and 6 bases respectively, with 19 bases between them. CDR3 loop: CSARDGAGSFDDTQYF. Here the CDR3 DNA reads TGCAGTGCTAGAGATGGGGCGGGGTCCTTTGACGATACGCAGTATTTT.

The chain's CDR3 is CASRTKPLPSTDTQYF. The CDR3 DNA sequence: TGTGCCAGCAGAACTAAGCCCCTCCCTAGCACAGATACGCAGTATTTT. The gene calls are TRBV6-6 and TRBJ2-3; D gene ambiguous. Germline V gene lookup returns CDR1 MNHNY and CDR2 SVGAGI (reference sequence). V was cut by 6 bases and J by 0 bases, with 16 bases left in between. There are 16 residues in the CDR3.

The rearrangement joins TRBV7-2 to TRBJ2-5; D is perhaps TRBD1 (6 bases). CDR1 and CDR2 (germline): SGHTA, FQGNSA. V lost 3 bases and J 5 bases, leaving 16 bases between the germline ends. The CDR3 totals 15 residues. In DNA form, the CDR3 reads TGTGCCAGCAGCTTCCCCCAGGGGCGAGCGGAGACCCAGTACTTC. Amino acids: CASSFPQGRAETQYF. The full variable domain, rest sourced from reference TRBV7-2 and TRBJ2-5, is GAGVSQSPSNKVTEKGKDVELRCDPISGHTALYWYRQSLGQGLEFLIYFQGNSAPDKSGLPSDRFSAERTGGSVSTLTIQRTQQEDSAVYLCASSFPQGRAETQYFGPGTRLLVL.

This sequence joins TRBV20-1 and TRBJ2-1; D might be TRBD1 (6 bases). TRBJ2-5 explains the end of the DNA better; the J call may be wrong. The germline gives CDR1 DFQATT, CDR2 SNEGSKA (reference sequence). This CDR3 has 15 amino acids. CDR3 DNA: TGCAGTGCTAGATTTCTGGGACACGAACAAGAGACCCAGTACTTC. It codes for CSARFLGHEQETQYF.

The chain uses TRBV7-9 and TRBJ2-2, with 9 positions matching TRBD2. The CDR3 has 18 amino acids. The germline CDR1 and CDR2 sequences are SEHNR and FQNEAQ (reference sequence). V lost 5 bases to trimming and J lost 3 bases; unmatched junction nucleotides: 13. The CDR3 protein is CASSKDGIAGAYTGELFF. Written as DNA, the CDR3 is TGTGCCAGCAGCAAAGACGGGATAGCGGGGGCATACACCGGGGAGCTGTTTTTT.

This rearrangement joins TRBV20-1 to TRBJ2-3; D is tentatively TRBD1 or TRBD2 (5 bases each). The CDR3 covers 13 residues. Germline CDR1 DFQATT, CDR2 SNEGSKA (reference sequence). V gave up 1 base and J gave up 8 bases, with 13 bases separating them. CDR3 region: CSARVSGRPTQYF. CDR3 in DNA: TGCAGTGCTAGAGTCTCGGGACGACCTACGCAGTATTTT.